The clone carrying this TCR beta chain was seen more than once but under ten times. Its antigen is still unknown. The CDR3 totals 15 residues. V dropped 7 bases and J dropped 5; count of bases not matched to a gene: 13. Germline assignment: CDR1 SGDLS and CDR2 YYNGEE. This specimen belongs to a study of CD8 T cell repertoires and HIV-1 epitope variants. Study overall: Epitopes were three Gag families plus Nef HW9 and YT9. An approximately eleven-day culture received IL-2, IL-7 and IL-15 on days 3 and 7. 1M T cells were kept uncultured as a baseline.

Study results and caveats: The TAALDMSHF plasma variant had no responses, unlike KF9 (five clonotypes) and HW9 (one).

The repertoire was sequenced with immunoSEQ multiplex PCR; TCRdb's copy has only in-frame clones and lacks some. The repertoire has tens of thousands of clones, roughly four fifths of them found once; the top ten carry under 30%. Material for sequencing was uncultured baseline CD8+ T cells from peripheral blood mononuclear cells (PBMCs). The chain links TRBV9 to TRBJ2-7, with 9 bases identical to TRBD1. The clonotype was recovered from a male donor with HIV. In DNA, the CDR3 is TGTGCCAGCTCCCCGGCCGGGACAGGGCGGGACGAGCAGTACTTC. Translation: CASSPAGTGRDEQYF. Together with reference TRBV9 and TRBJ2-7, the CDR3 gives the full variable domain: DSGVTQTPKHLITATGQRVTLRCSPRSGDLSVYWYQQSLDQGLQFLIQYYNGEERAKGNILERFSAQQFPDLHSELNLSSLELGDSALYFCASSPAGTGRDEQYFGPGTRLTVT.